The 3 T cell receptor beta chains below all came from one sample that was sequenced in a study of blood T cell repertoires in COVID-19. The data were produced by immunoSEQ multiplex PCR, yet TCRdb's version contains in-frame clones alone and is incomplete. The sample has about 250,000 clones, 70% to 75% seen once; the top ten hold around 3.4%. The material sequenced was peripheral blood. The receptors come from a woman over 75 with acute or convalescent COVID-19.

The J gene is TRBJ1-1, the V gene TRBV13, with D tentatively TRBD1 (6 bases). The CDR3 spans 16 residues. CDR1 is PRHDT and CDR2 is FYEKMQ in the germline V gene (reference sequence). V was pared by 5 bases and J by 4 bases, with 20 bases between. For the CDR3, the DNA is TGTGCCAGCAGCCGACCCGGGACACGGGGTGGCACTGAAGCTTTCTTT. Translating it yields CASSRPGTRGGTEAFF. Full variable domain (missing parts from reference TRBV13 and TRBJ1-1): AAGVIQSPRHLIKEKRETATLKCYPIPRHDTVYWYQQGPGQDPQFLISFYEKMQSDKGSIPDRFSAQQFSDYHSELNMSSLELGDSALYFCASSRPGTRGGTEAFFGQGTRLTVV.

The V call is TRBV7-9, the J call TRBJ2-1; weak D call: TRBD2 (6 bases). V was trimmed by 1 base and J by 8 bases, leaving 15 bases between them. CDR3 length equals 15 residues. CDR1 is SEHNR and CDR2 is FQNEAQ in the germline V gene (reference sequence). The CDR3 is CASSLVSGRTDEQFF. CDR3 DNA sequence: TGTGCCAGCAGCTTAGTTTCAGGGAGGACGGATGAGCAGTTCTTC.

V gene TRBV5-4 combines with J gene TRBJ2-3, with TRBD2 matching over 9 bases. The CDR3 totals 15 residues. From germline, CDR1 is SGHNT and CDR2 YYREEE (reference sequence). V shed 0 bases and J 4 bases; nucleotides not matched to a gene: 3. The CDR3: CASSLVRGGPDTQYF. The CDR3 DNA is TGTGCCAGCAGCTTGGTGCGGGGGGGACCAGATACGCAGTATTTT.